The clone carrying this TCR beta chain was seen repeatedly, ten times or more. The antigen remains unidentified. The CDR3 contains 16 residues. Trimming cost V 1 base and J 4 bases; bases outside gene matches: 10. Germline CDR1 LGHDT, CDR2 YNNKEL (reference sequence). These data are taken from a study of identical twins. Each cDNA held unique molecular identifiers, and template switching gave it a universal primer site. TCRdb called the 5' RACE reads again in MiXCR, with one record for every CDR3 protein. The sample includes 240,000 or so distinct CDR3 sequences, approximately 7% of them seen just once. Study-wide points: Less excess twin sharing appeared in beta out-of-frame sequences. Zero-insertion analyses could be partly confounded by invariant MAIT and iNKT cells. Conclusions came from cross-sectional statistical analysis, not from following the same donors.

In addition, the sample was reused for a study of yellow fever vaccine responses in identical twins.

Sequencing input: memory (CD45RO+) T cells sorted from blood. This chain connects TRBV3-1 to TRBJ2-7; 7 bases are a match to TRBD1. The sequence was obtained from a woman aged 18 to 35 in good health. The CDR3: CASSQGLAGGVYEQYF. The CDR3 region has the DNA TGTGCCAGCAGCCAAGGTTTGGCAGGGGGTGTTTACGAGCAGTACTTC.